The clone carrying this T cell receptor (beta chain) was recorded at least ten times. What it binds is not known. This sample is part of a study of T-cell memory formation after mild COVID-19. Overall study: TCR clusters were mostly donor specific.

Constant-segment primers and 5'RACE yielded cDNA libraries for TCR alpha and TCR beta, each carrying sample barcodes and UMIs. One entry per CDR3 protein, called by TCRdb with MiXCR from the 5' RACE reads. The sample yields roughly 240,000 distinct CDR3 sequences, 15% to 20% seen once. Study-level results: A subset of responding clones appeared in pre-infection memory, suggesting cross-reactive memory joined.

This CDR3 spans 13 amino acids. Per germline, CDR1 MNHEY and CDR2 SMNVEV (reference sequence). V was cut by 1 base and J by 0 bases, with 1 base left in between. The sequenced material came from PBMCs or a T cell subset sorted from them (not recorded which). The chain employs TRBV27 and TRBJ2-1; D is unresolved. The sequence was obtained from a man younger than 35 who had mild COVID-19 (a few samples of this study predate the infection). Cell type and time point are not known. The CDR3 DNA reads TGTGCCAGCAGTTTATTCTCCTACAATGAGCAGTTCTTC. Amino acid sequence: CASSLFSYNEQFF.